One sample yielded the 9 T cell receptor beta chains listed below, sequenced in a study of cytomegalovirus exposure and HLA in healthy donors. With 60 Vbeta and 13 Jbeta primers, the PCR was carried out. Repertoires were generated with immunoSEQ multiplex PCR, while TCRdb's copy carries only in-frame clones and drops some. The sample includes 250,000 to 300,000 clones, around 90% of them seen just once. The sequenced sample was PBMCs. The origin of the receptors is a girl aged 2 to 9 in good health and CMV-seronegative.

The rearrangement uses TRBV29-1 and TRBJ2-1, with 14 positions matching TRBD2. Trimming cost V 5 bases and J 6 bases; bases outside gene matches: 3. The CDR3 totals 14 residues. Germline-derived CDR1 and CDR2 are SQVTM and ANQGSEA. CDR3 DNA: TGCAGCGTTCCGACTAGCGGGAGGGTCAATGAGCAGTTCTTC. This gives the protein CSVPTSGRVNEQFF.

V usage is TRBV15 and J usage is TRBJ2-5; 9 nucleotides match TRBD1. Per germline, CDR1 LNHNV and CDR2 YYDKDF (reference sequence). CDR3 length: 15 amino acids. V trimming: 8 bases; J trimming: 3 bases; junction bases outside the gene matches: 10. CDR3 sequence reads: CATAFGTGIEETQYF. CDR3 DNA: TGTGCCACCGCGTTTGGGACAGGGATCGAAGAGACCCAGTACTTC.

This clone was seen once. The rearrangement links TRBV14 to TRBJ1-2, with D perhaps TRBD1 (5 bases). The CDR3 loop spans 15 amino acids. Trimming took 4 bases from V and 2 from J, leaving 14 bases between them. The germline gives CDR1 SGHDN, CDR2 FVKESK. CDR3 sequence: CASSPLRTFNYGYTF. In nucleotides, the CDR3 is TGTGCCAGCAGCCCCCTTAGGACATTCAACTATGGCTACACCTTC.

The chain has TRBV25-1 and TRBJ2-3, with D maybe TRBD2 (6 bases). CDR3 length equals 18 residues. Per the germline V gene, CDR1 is MGHDK and CDR2 is SYGVNS. V was pared by 5 bases and J by 2 bases, with 23 bases between. The CDR3 is CASSRLASGLHSTDTQYF. CDR3 coding DNA: TGTGCCAGCAGTCGGCTAGCGTCGGGCCTCCACTCCACAGATACGCAGTATTTT. The entire variable domain, with the rest obtained from reference TRBV25-1 and TRBJ2-3, is as follows: EADIYQTPRYLVIGTGKKITLECSQTMGHDKMYWYQQDPGMELHLIHYSYGVNSTEKGDLSSESTVSRIRTEHFPLTLESARPSHTSQYLCASSRLASGLHSTDTQYFGPGTRLTVL.

The chain employs TRBV9 and TRBJ1-4; weak D call: TRBD1 (6 bases). CDR1 SGDLS and CDR2 YYNGEE come from the germline V gene. This CDR3 is built from 15 residues. V was pared by 3 bases and J by 0 bases, with 9 bases between. The CDR3 DNA reads TGTGCCAGCAGCGCGGGACACCCAACTAATGAAAAACTGTTTTTT. As protein: CASSAGHPTNEKLFF.

The chain links TRBV5-3 to TRBJ1-5; 8 bases match TRBD1. TRBV5-3 is annotated as an ORF whose role is uncertain. The CDR3 totals 15 residues. Trimming took 9 bases from V and 1 from J; bases not matched to a gene: 9. The CDR3, as DNA: TGTGCCAAAGGGCAGGGGGCAAAAAGCAATCAGCCCCAGCATTTT. Its translation: CAKGQGAKSNQPQHF.

The J gene is TRBJ2-5, the V gene TRBV5-4, with 8 bases identical to TRBD1. The J call is doubtful: the DNA matches TRBJ2-7 better. Germline lookup yields CDR1 SGHNT and CDR2 YYREEE (reference sequence). There are 14 residues in the CDR3. CDR3: CASSSGQEGYEQYF. The CDR3, as DNA: TGTGCCAGCAGCTCGGGACAGGAGGGCTACGAGCAGTACTTC.

This clone was seen only once. The rearrangement links TRBV19 to TRBJ1-1; the D gene is possibly TRBD1 (6 bases). This CDR3 is 12 amino acids long. The germline V gene encodes CDR1 LNHDA and CDR2 SQIVND (reference sequence). With 2 bases removed from V and 10 bases from J, the gap between germline ends came to 11 bases. CDR3 sequence reads: CASSIRGGSAFF. The CDR3 bases are TGTGCCAGTAGTATACGGGGGGGCTCAGCTTTCTTT.

The chain links TRBV29-1 to TRBJ2-5; TRBD2 matches at 9 bases. Germline trimming cut 6 bases from V and 4 bases from J; bases unmatched to any gene: 3. In germline, CDR1 is SQVTM, CDR2 ANQGSEA. This CDR3 is 12 amino acids long. This chain's CDR3 is CSVRTSVETQYF. CDR3 in DNA: TGCAGCGTCCGGACTAGCGTAGAGACCCAGTACTTC.